Presented here are 18 T cell receptor beta chains from one specimen sequenced in a study of T-cell memory formation after mild COVID-19. TCRdb re-called the 5' RACE reads with MiXCR, one entry per CDR3 protein. The data contain 450,000 or so distinct CDR3 sequences, roughly 25% of them singletons. Sequencing was done on a sample of PBMCs or a T cell subset sorted from them (not recorded which). These receptors were taken from an adult woman who had mild COVID-19 (a few samples of this study predate the infection). Cell type and time point are not known.

The CDR3 coding sequence is TGTGCCAGCAGCTCCCGACAGGGGATAGTGGATGAGCAGTTCTTC. Translated, it gives CASSSRQGIVDEQFF. The rearrangement links TRBV7-2 to TRBJ2-1; 8 bases align to TRBD1. V lost 4 bases and J lost 8; bases outside the gene matches: 10. The CDR3 is 15 residues long. The germline V gene has CDR1 SGHTA and CDR2 FQGNSA.

This clonotype was found a few times. The chain employs TRBV15 and TRBJ2-7; a weak D match, TRBD2 (5 bases). Germline CDR1 is LNHNV and CDR2 is YYDKDF (reference sequence). V was pared by 3 bases and J by 0 bases, with 6 bases between. The CDR3 is 13 amino acids. The CDR3 nucleotides are TGTGCCACCAGCAGGGACTTCTCCTACGAGCAGTACTTC. Translated: CATSRDFSYEQYF.

The rearrangement links TRBV5-5 to TRBJ2-3; 7 positions match TRBD1. Germline V gene lookup returns CDR1 SGHKS and CDR2 YYEKEE (reference sequence). This CDR3 has 13 residues. V was pared by 6 bases and J by 4 bases, with 5 bases of the junction left unmatched. CDR3 region: CASTPDRSDTQYF. The CDR3 DNA sequence: TGTGCCAGCACCCCGGACAGGTCAGATACGCAGTATTTT.

This clonotype was detected a few times. This chain uses TRBV30 with TRBJ1-5; D remains unclear. Germline CDR1 reads GTSNPN; CDR2 reads SVGIG (reference sequence). The CDR3 spans 13 residues. V was shortened by 2 bases and J by 7 bases, with 12 bases between the two germline ends. The CDR3, as DNA: TGTGCCTGGAGTTCTGGGTCTGGGCAGCCCCAGCATTTT. It encodes CAWSSGSGQPQHF. The whole variable domain, filled in from reference TRBV30 and TRBJ1-5, reads SQTIHQWPATLVQPVGSPLSLECTVEGTSNPNLYWYRQAAGRGLQLLFYSVGIGQISSEVPQNLSASRPQDRQFILSSKKLLLSDSGFYLCAWSSGSGQPQHFGDGTRLSIL.

About this clonotype itself: A junction end diverges from the germline sequence, so it may reflect a read error. The chain combines TRBV7-2 with TRBJ2-6, with D possibly being TRBD1 (6 bases). CDR3 length: 15 residues. Germline V gene data show CDR1 as SGHTA and CDR2 as FQGNSA. The CDR3 sequence is CASRLVGGRTNVLTF. The DNA for the CDR3 is TGTGCCAGCAGATTAGTAGGGGGACGCACCAACGTCCTGACTTTC.

This clonotype was picked up a small number of times. The chain links TRBV4-3 to TRBJ2-1, with a tentative D call TRBD2 (5 bases). The CDR3 is made up of 17 amino acids. With 0 bases removed from V and 2 bases from J, the gap between germline ends came to 14 bases. Germline CDR1 and CDR2: LGHNA and YSLEER. In nucleotides, the CDR3 is TGCGCCAGCAGCCAAGATCGGGGAGTCGGTACCTACAATGAGCAGTTCTTC. It is translated as CASSQDRGVGTYNEQFF.

This clonotype was recorded a few times. The chain carries TRBV24-1 and TRBJ2-7, with 9 positions matching TRBD1. Germline trimming cut 3 bases from V and 2 bases from J; bases unmatched to any gene: 4. Germline CDR1 is KGHDR and CDR2 is SFDVKD. The CDR3 extends over 15 amino acids. The CDR3 region is CATSDMRQGAYEQYF. The CDR3 DNA sequence: TGTGCCACCAGTGATATGCGACAGGGGGCCTACGAGCAGTACTTC.

The rearrangement uses TRBV5-1 and TRBJ2-2; no firm D call. The germline V and J ends were trimmed by 1 base and 3 bases, with 16 bases remaining between them. Germline V gene data show CDR1 as SGHRS and CDR2 as YFSETQ. The CDR3 spans 17 residues. In nucleotides, the CDR3 is TGCGCCAGCAGCTTGTATTCTCCCCTAAGGTACACCGGGGAGCTGTTTTTT. Translating gives CASSLYSPLRYTGELFF. Combining the CDR3 with reference TRBV5-1 and TRBJ2-2 gives the whole variable domain KAGVTQTPRYLIKTRGQQVTLSCSPISGHRSVSWYQQTPGQGLQFLFEYFSETQRNKGNFPGRFSGRQFSNSRSEMNVSTLELGDSALYLCASSLYSPLRYTGELFFGEGSRLTVL.

This clonotype was picked up many times. V is TRBV3-1 and J is TRBJ2-3; no clear D. The V gene's germline CDR1 is LGHDT and CDR2 YNNKEL (reference sequence). Trimming shortened V by 4 bases and J by 3 bases, and 8 bases separated the two germline ends. The CDR3 is 13 residues long. CDR3 nucleotides: TGTGCCAGCAGCCGGATTCGGACAGATACGCAGTATTTT. This encodes CASSRIRTDTQYF.

This clonotype has only a few counts. This chain connects TRBV12-3 or TRBV12-4 to TRBJ2-1; TRBD2 might be the D (5 bases). V lost 6 bases and J 8 bases, leaving 11 bases between the germline ends. CDR3 size: 12 residues. The CDR3 sequence is CASSAGLDEQFF. CDR3 nucleotides: TGTGCCAGCAGCGCCGGACTCGATGAGCAGTTCTTC.

The V gene is TRBV7-9, the J gene TRBJ1-5; 9 nucleotides line up with TRBD1. This CDR3 is 16 amino acids long. CDR1 and CDR2 from the germline V gene are SEHNR and FQNEAQ (reference sequence). V dropped 1 base and J dropped 1; count of bases not matched to a gene: 2. CDR3 sequence reads: CASSLVGTGSNQPQHF. CDR3 nucleotides: TGTGCCAGCAGCTTAGTTGGGACAGGGAGCAATCAGCCCCAGCATTTT.

This clonotype occurred a few times. The rearrangement joins TRBV7-6 to TRBJ2-1, with TRBD1 matching over 9 bases. Trimming cost V 5 bases and J 2 bases; bases outside gene matches: 7. The CDR3 has 16 residues. Germline V gives CDR1 SGHVS, CDR2 FNYEAQ. The CDR3 DNA is TGTGCCAGCAGCGAGGGACAGGGCATTCCCTACAATGAGCAGTTCTTC. This gives the protein CASSEGQGIPYNEQFF.

The rearrangement joins TRBV27 to TRBJ2-2, with D tentatively TRBD1 (7 bases). The CDR3 totals 14 residues. The germline gives CDR1 MNHEY, CDR2 SMNVEV (reference sequence). Trimming took off 8 bases at V and 3 bases at J, with 13 bases between the two ends. The CDR3 sequence is CASRRDRDTGELFF. DNA of the CDR3: TGTGCCAGCCGGCGGGACAGAGACACCGGGGAGCTGTTTTTT.

This sequence joins TRBV4-2 and TRBJ2-1; D is perhaps TRBD1 (5 bases). CDR1 LGHNA and CDR2 YNFKEQ come from the germline V gene. The CDR3 consists of 14 residues. V lost 1 base and J 9 bases, leaving 13 bases between the germline ends. CDR3 amino acids: CASSQVGDRGEQFF. The DNA of the CDR3 is TGTGCCAGCAGCCAAGTTGGGGATAGGGGTGAGCAGTTCTTC.

This clonotype was counted a few times. The genes are TRBV19 and TRBJ1-5; D remains ambiguous. Germline CDR1 and CDR2: LNHDA and SQIVND (reference sequence). The CDR3 sequence is 16 residues long. V dropped 4 bases and J dropped 0 bases, with 13 bases sitting between them. CDR3 sequence (DNA): TGTGCCAGTAGTAGTTTTCACATCTATAGCAATCAGCCCCAGCATTTT. Amino acids: CASSSFHIYSNQPQHF.

The rearrangement links TRBV9 to TRBJ2-7; the D gene is possibly TRBD1 (5 bases). Germline V lookup: CDR1 SGDLS, CDR2 YYNGEE. V was shortened by 0 bases and J by 3 bases, with 13 bases between the two germline ends. This CDR3 is built from 15 residues. In DNA form, the CDR3 reads TGTGCCAGCAGCGTAGCATCCGGACATTACTACGAGCAGTACTTC. Residues: CASSVASGHYYEQYF.

This rearrangement joins TRBV19 to TRBJ2-1, with 7 bases matching TRBD2. The ends lost 3 bases at V and 6 bases at J; junction bases unmatched: 8. The germline V gene encodes CDR1 LNHDA and CDR2 SQIVND (reference sequence). The CDR3 sequence is 15 residues long. The CDR3 here is CASSIRGDAGNEQFF. In DNA form, the CDR3 reads TGTGCCAGTAGTATTCGGGGGGATGCGGGCAATGAGCAGTTCTTC.

This clonotype appeared many times. V gene TRBV5-1 combines with J gene TRBJ2-1; 11 bases map to TRBD2. Germline-derived CDR1 and CDR2 are SGHRS and YFSETQ. The CDR3 has 16 amino acids. With 4 bases clipped from V and 9 bases from J, the junction kept 12 bases outside the gene matches. The CDR3 DNA reads TGCGCCAGCAGCCCGATAGCGGGGGGGCTGAAGGGTGAGCAGTTCTTC. Its protein is CASSPIAGGLKGEQFF. Full variable domain (missing parts from reference TRBV5-1 and TRBJ2-1): KAGVTQTPRYLIKTRGQQVTLSCSPISGHRSVSWYQQTPGQGLQFLFEYFSETQRNKGNFPGRFSGRQFSNSRSEMNVSTLELGDSALYLCASSPIAGGLKGEQFFGPGTRLTVL.